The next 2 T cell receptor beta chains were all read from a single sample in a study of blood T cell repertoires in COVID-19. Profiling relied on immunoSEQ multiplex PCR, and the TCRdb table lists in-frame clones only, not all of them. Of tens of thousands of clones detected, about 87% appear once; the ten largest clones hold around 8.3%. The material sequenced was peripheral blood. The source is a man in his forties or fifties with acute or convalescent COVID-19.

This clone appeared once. The CDR3 reads CASRSLGAYEQYF. The CDR3 nucleotides read TGTGCCAGCAGGTCCCTCGGGGCCTACGAGCAGTACTTC. The V call is TRBV11-2, the J call TRBJ2-7; D is possibly TRBD2 (5 bases). The CDR3 loop spans 13 amino acids. The V gene lost 6 bases and the J gene lost 2 bases, with 11 bases spanning the gap. CDR1 is SGHAT and CDR2 is FQNNGV in the germline V gene.

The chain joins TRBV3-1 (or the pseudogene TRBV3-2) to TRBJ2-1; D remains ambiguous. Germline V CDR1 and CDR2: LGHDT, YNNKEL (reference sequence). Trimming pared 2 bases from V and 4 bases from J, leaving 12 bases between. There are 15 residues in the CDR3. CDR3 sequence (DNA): TGTGCCAGCAGCCAACCCGGGTTTACATACAATGAGCAGTTCTTC. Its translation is CASSQPGFTYNEQFF.